This T cell receptor (beta chain) appears in the sequencing data of a study of CD8+CD57+ T cells in acquired aplastic anemia. Turning to the study itself: Each DNA sample taken from sorted CD4+ and CD8+ cells came to 3 to 3.5 ug on average. Whole-study results and caveats: Both patients and controls carried the same twenty-nine CD8+ CDR3 sequences.

TCR beta VDJ and CDR3 were profiled, and genomic DNA was the template. A single record per CDR3 protein comes from TCRdb applying MiXCR to the reads. The sample records approximately 190,000 distinct CDR3 sequences, under 55% being singletons. Those patients picked for sequencing had displayed CD8+CD57+ cell expansion on flow cytometry. This clonotype was picked up a small number of times. Antigen specificity is unknown. Sequencing was performed on sorted CD4+, CD8+, or CD8+CD57+ T cells (not recorded which) from PBMCs. This TCR was sampled from a human donor with aplastic anemia.

Written as DNA, the CDR3 is TGTGCCATCGGGACAGGACTATTGGAAGCTTTCTTT. Amino acid sequence: CAIGTGLLEAFF. The chain joins TRBV10-3 to TRBJ1-1, with 8 bases identical to TRBD1. The CDR3 sequence is 12 residues long. The germline gives CDR1 ENHRY, CDR2 SYGVKD. Germline trimming cut 8 bases from V and 8 bases from J; bases unmatched to any gene: 7.